Listed below are T cell receptor beta chains from one sample, sequenced in a study of blood T cell repertoires in COVID-19. TCRdb keeps only in-frame clones here, not all; method: immunoSEQ multiplex PCR. Among more than 300,000 clones, under 90% were seen once, and the ten largest hold about 4.2%. Sequences were obtained from PBMCs or T cells enriched from blood (not recorded which). The receptor source for this set is a man aged 25 to 40 who had recovered from COVID-19. Each CDR3 is given with its conserved first and last residue. D genes are given only for firm matches.

V gene	J gene	CDR3 length	D gene	CDR3 protein
TRBV12-3/TRBV12-4	TRBJ1-3	13	.	CASSFQGIDTIYF
TRBV19	TRBJ1-5	15	TRBD1	CASRYRDRAGQPQHF
TRBV11-2	TRBJ2-7	14	TRBD1	CASSYTRGLYEQYF
TRBV7-2	TRBJ2-7	15	TRBD1	CASSLDRGTGYEQYF
TRBV6-5	TRBJ1-2	14	TRBD1	CASSPGGPNYGYTF
TRBV19	TRBJ1-6	15	.	CASSAGGRTNSPLHF
TRBV28	TRBJ1-2	15	.	CASSSLTGVGYGYTF
TRBV4-1	TRBJ1-1	15	TRBD1	CASSHPTGINSEAFF
TRBV20-1	TRBJ2-7	11	TRBD1	CSAMQGERMYF
TRBV5-1	TRBJ2-5	13	.	CASSLGGQETQYF
TRBV28	TRBJ2-1	15	.	CASSPSRSSYNEQFF